This entry lists 24 T cell receptor beta chains sequenced from one sample in a study of monozygotic twins with inflammatory bowel disease. TCRdb reprocessed the 5' RACE reads and stores each CDR3 protein as one record, lacking DNA. This sample's clone table lists approximately 390,000 distinct CDR3 sequences. Material for sequencing was blood. The receptors were gathered from a human donor with ulcerative colitis or Crohn's disease, or a healthy co-twin of an affected twin (not recorded which).

V is TRBV19 and J is TRBJ2-3. Germline values: CDR1 LNHDA, CDR2 SQIVND (reference sequence). CDR3 length equals 13 residues. CDR3: CASSMWLTDTQYF.

The rearrangement links TRBV7-2 to TRBJ1-2; the TCRdb call, TRBD1, lacks DNA for checking. Germline CDR1 reads SGHTA; CDR2 reads FQGNSA. The CDR3 has 16 amino acids. Here the CDR3 reads CASSLRGDRNFYGYTF. The entire variable domain, with the rest obtained from reference TRBV7-2 and TRBJ1-2, is as follows: GAGVSQSPSNKVTEKGKDVELRCDPISGHTALYWYRQSLGQGLEFLIYFQGNSAPDKSGLPSDRFSAERTGGSVSTLTIQRTQQEDSAVYLCASSLRGDRNFYGYTFGSGTRLTVV.

The chain couples TRBV30 to TRBJ2-3; the D gene TCRdb calls, TRBD2, cannot be checked with no DNA. Germline CDR1 reads GTSNPN; CDR2 reads SVGIG (reference sequence). The CDR3 is 13 residues long. The CDR3 protein is CAWGGGMSDTQYF.

The chain links TRBV10-3 to TRBJ2-2; TCRdb's assignment of TRBD1 cannot be checked, as there is no DNA. The CDR3 consists of 14 residues. Germline CDR1 ENHRY, CDR2 SYGVKD. Here the CDR3 reads CAISALGQSGELFF.

The V gene is TRBV3-1, the J gene TRBJ2-2; TCRdb designates TRBD2, a call that cannot be tested without DNA. CDR3 length: 17 amino acids. The germline V gene has CDR1 LGHDT and CDR2 YNNKEL (reference sequence). The CDR3 region is CASSQDTPSGITGELFF. The full variable domain, its missing parts supplied by reference TRBV3-1 and TRBJ2-2, is DTAVSQTPKYLVTQMGNDKSIKCEQNLGHDTMYWYKQDSKKFLKIMFSYNNKELIINETVPNRFSPKSPDKAHLNLHINSLELGDSAVYFCASSQDTPSGITGELFFGEGSRLTVL.

The gene calls are TRBV5-1 and TRBJ2-2; TCRdb proposes TRBD2, but this gene call is untestable without DNA. The germline CDR1 and CDR2 sequences are SGHRS and YFSETQ. CDR3 size: 15 residues. The CDR3 region is CASTLREGYTGELFF.

The chain has TRBV5-4 and TRBJ1-1. Germline assignment: CDR1 SGHNT and CDR2 YYREEE (reference sequence). This CDR3 region has 16 residues. This CDR3 reads CASSLAAGYLNTEAFF.

CDR3 sequence: CASRKIPTGYPAYEQYF. This rearrangement joins TRBV6-1 to TRBJ2-7; there is no DNA to check the TCRdb D call of TRBD1. Germline CDR1 and CDR2: MNHNS and SASEGT. The CDR3 is made up of 17 amino acids.

The chain employs TRBV18 and TRBJ1-6; the TCRdb D gene call, TRBD1, has no DNA to confirm it. CDR1 is KGHSH and CDR2 is LQKENI in the germline V gene. The CDR3 extends over 14 amino acids. CDR3 region: CASSPLDSNSPLHF. Based on the CDR3 plus reference TRBV18 and TRBJ1-6, the full variable domain is NAGVMQNPRHLVRRRGQEARLRCSPMKGHSHVYWYRQLPEEGLKFMVYLQKENIIDESGMPKERFSAEFPKEGPSILRIQQVVRGDSAAYFCASSPLDSNSPLHFGNGTRLTVT.

The gene calls are TRBV11-1 and TRBJ1-2; TCRdb lists TRBD1, though no DNA is available to test this call. CDR3 length: 15 amino acids. Per the germline V gene, CDR1 is SGHAT and CDR2 is FQDESV (reference sequence). The CDR3: CASSTRDREFYGYTF.

The rearrangement links TRBV7-9 to TRBJ2-3. The CDR3 has 11 amino acids. Germline-derived CDR1 and CDR2 are SEHNR and FQNEAQ (reference sequence). This CDR3 reads CAATSTDTQYF.

The V and J genes are TRBV5-1 and TRBJ2-5. This CDR3 has 13 amino acids. Looked up from germline, CDR1 is SGHRS and CDR2 is YFSETQ. The CDR3 loop reads CASSLAVRETQYF.

The CDR3 sequence: CASSLGRKISDQETQYF. The chain couples TRBV11-2 to TRBJ2-5; TCRdb selects TRBD2, and the lack of DNA leaves this call unchecked. The CDR3 runs to 17 residues. The germline CDR1 and CDR2 sequences are SGHAT and FQNNGV.

This chain links TRBV19 with TRBJ1-2; TCRdb's assignment of TRBD1 cannot be checked, as there is no DNA. The CDR3 extends over 17 amino acids. Germline V CDR1 and CDR2: LNHDA, SQIVND (reference sequence). The chain's CDR3 is CASSITTGVLVGYGYTF.

The chain couples TRBV5-5 to TRBJ1-5; TCRdb calls TRBD1, which cannot be checked without DNA. Germline V CDR1 and CDR2: SGHKS, YYEKEE (reference sequence). CDR3 length equals 15 residues. The chain's CDR3 is CASSKTGGVDQPQHF. Full variable domain (outside the CDR3, taken from reference TRBV5-5 and TRBJ1-5): DAGVTQSPTHLIKTRGQQVTLRCSPISGHKSVSWYQQVLGQGPQFIFQYYEKEERGRGNFPDRFSARQFPNYSSELNVNALLLGDSALYLCASSKTGGVDQPQHFGDGTRLSIL.

The chain has TRBV13 and TRBJ2-2; TCRdb's D call of TRBD2 is untestable without DNA. The CDR3 runs 16 residues. The germline V gene encodes CDR1 PRHDT and CDR2 FYEKMQ (reference sequence). CDR3 protein: CASSLEAGSNTGELFF.

The rearrangement joins TRBV7-3 to TRBJ1-1; lacking DNA, the TRBD1 call made by TCRdb goes unchecked. CDR1 and CDR2 from the germline V gene are SGHTA and FQGTGA. The CDR3 spans 14 residues. The CDR3 region is CASSTQQGVTEAFF. Together with reference TRBV7-3 and TRBJ1-1, the CDR3 gives the full variable domain: GAGVSQTPSNKVTEKGKYVELRCDPISGHTALYWYRQSLGQGPEFLIYFQGTGAADDSGLPNDRFFAVRPEGSVSTLKIQRTERGDSAVYLCASSTQQGVTEAFFGQGTRLTVV.

The chain couples TRBV20-1 to TRBJ1-3; absent DNA, TCRdb's TRBD1 call cannot be checked. The CDR3 consists of 13 residues. Germline assignment: CDR1 DFQATT and CDR2 SNEGSKA (reference sequence). The CDR3 sequence: CSARTGTGNTIYF.

The chain has TRBV18 and TRBJ2-5; TCRdb selects TRBD1, and the lack of DNA leaves this call unchecked. CDR3 length: 13 amino acids. The V gene's germline CDR1 is KGHSH and CDR2 LQKENI. The CDR3 sequence: CASCGQGTETQYF.

The chain employs TRBV5-1 and TRBJ2-1. CDR1 and CDR2 (germline): SGHRS, YFSETQ. The CDR3 totals 11 residues. The CDR3 region is CASTLGLGEFF.

The J gene is TRBJ1-1, the V gene TRBV19; the D call of TRBD1 rests on TCRdb alone, since no DNA is present to check it. The CDR3 runs 17 residues. The germline CDR1 and CDR2 sequences are LNHDA and SQIVND (reference sequence). This chain's CDR3 is CASSIAGRGSLNTEAFF.

The genes are TRBV10-2 and TRBJ2-3. The length of the CDR3 is 13 residues. CDR1 is WSHSY and CDR2 is SAAADI in the germline V gene. The CDR3 loop reads CASSDGFADTQYF.

The chain combines TRBV25-1 with TRBJ2-7; TCRdb outputs TRBD1, but without DNA this stays unchecked. Germline CDR1 MGHDK, CDR2 SYGVNS. There are 16 residues in the CDR3. CDR3 residues: CASSEYLGASTDEQYF.

The V call is TRBV18, the J call TRBJ1-1; TCRdb indicates TRBD1, and absent DNA this call remains unverified. The CDR3 extends over 13 amino acids. From germline, CDR1 is KGHSH and CDR2 LQKENI. The chain's CDR3 is CASSREENTEAFF. Full variable domain (rest looked up from reference TRBV18 and TRBJ1-1): NAGVMQNPRHLVRRRGQEARLRCSPMKGHSHVYWYRQLPEEGLKFMVYLQKENIIDESGMPKERFSAEFPKEGPSILRIQQVVRGDSAAYFCASSREENTEAFFGQGTRLTVV.